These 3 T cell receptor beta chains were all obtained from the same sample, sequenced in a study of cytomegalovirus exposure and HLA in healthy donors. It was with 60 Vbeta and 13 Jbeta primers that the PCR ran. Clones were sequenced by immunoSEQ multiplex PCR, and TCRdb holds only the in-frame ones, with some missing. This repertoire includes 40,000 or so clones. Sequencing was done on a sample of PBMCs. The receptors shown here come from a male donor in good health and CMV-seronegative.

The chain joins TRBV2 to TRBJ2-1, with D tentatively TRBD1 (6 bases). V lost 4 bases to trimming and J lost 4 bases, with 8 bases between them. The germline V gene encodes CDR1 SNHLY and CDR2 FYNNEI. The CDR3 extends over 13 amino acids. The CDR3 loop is CASSVQGYNEQFF. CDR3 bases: TGTGCCAGCAGTGTTCAGGGGTACAATGAGCAGTTCTTC.

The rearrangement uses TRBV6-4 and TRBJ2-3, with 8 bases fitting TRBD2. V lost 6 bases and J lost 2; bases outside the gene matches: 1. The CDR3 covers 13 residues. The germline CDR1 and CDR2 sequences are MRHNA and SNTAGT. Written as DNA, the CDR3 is TGTGCCAGCAGCGGGGGGGCCACAGATACGCAGTATTTT. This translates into CASSGGATDTQYF.

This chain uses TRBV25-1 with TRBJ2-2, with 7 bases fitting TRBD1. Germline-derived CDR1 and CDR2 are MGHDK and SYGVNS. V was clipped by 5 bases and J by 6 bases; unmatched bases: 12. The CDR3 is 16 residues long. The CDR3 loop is CASSKGPGTVPGELFF. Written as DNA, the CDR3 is TGTGCCAGCAGTAAAGGCCCCGGGACAGTCCCCGGGGAGCTGTTTTTT.